The 4 T cell receptor beta chains reported below all come from one sample, sequenced in a study of OX40 agonist ivuxolimab in advanced cancers. Sequencing was performed with immunoSEQ multiplex PCR; in TCRdb, only in-frame clones are kept and a portion is missing. The sample records tens of thousands of clones, 70% to 90% being singletons. The sequencing here drew on CD4+ or CD8+ T cells sorted from blood, taken in a trial of the OX40 agonist ivuxolimab. The receptors were sampled from an adult with an advanced solid tumor such as melanoma, head and neck, liver or kidney cancer.

The rearrangement links TRBV18 to TRBJ1-2; perhaps TRBD1 as D (5 bases). There are 15 residues in the CDR3. Per germline, CDR1 KGHSH and CDR2 LQKENI. Trimming left V 3 bases short and J 8 bases short, with 19 bases between. The CDR3 loop is CASSPGGPDLSGYTF. CDR3 DNA: TGTGCCAGCTCACCCGGGGGTCCAGATCTCAGCGGCTACACCTTC.

The rearrangement joins TRBV7-2 to TRBJ2-1, with TRBD2 as a possible D gene (5 bases). The CDR3 contains 16 residues. Looked up from germline, CDR1 is SGHTA and CDR2 is FQGNSA. Trimming removed 1 base from V and 0 bases from J, with 10 bases in between. CDR3 bases: TGTGCCAGCAGCTTAGACGGCGGGTTCTCCTACAATGAGCAGTTCTTC. Its protein product is CASSLDGGFSYNEQFF.

The rearrangement links TRBV5-1 to TRBJ1-4, with D possibly being TRBD1 (6 bases). The germline CDR1 and CDR2 sequences are SGHRS and YFSETQ. Deletions cut 1 base from V and 3 bases from J, with 10 bases between. CDR3 length equals 15 residues. CDR3: CASSLTGRANEKLFF. The CDR3 DNA sequence: TGCGCCAGCAGCTTGACAGGGCGGGCTAATGAAAAACTGTTTTTT.

A few counts support this clone. The chain is built from TRBV2 and TRBJ1-1; D remains unclear. Trimming pared 6 bases from V and 3 bases from J, leaving 14 bases between. The CDR3 spans 14 residues. Looked up from germline, CDR1 is SNHLY and CDR2 is FYNNEI. The CDR3: CASREHGVDTEAFF. CDR3 nucleotide sequence: TGTGCCAGCAGAGAACATGGGGTTGACACTGAAGCTTTCTTT.